These T cell receptor beta chains were read from a single sample in a study of chemoradiotherapy in HPV16-positive cancers. The table came from immunoSEQ multiplex PCR; TCRdb's copy has only in-frame clones and leaves some out. In the table there are tens of thousands of clones, more than 75% of which are singletons. The source was blood, collected from a patient who underwent chemoradiotherapy. These receptor sequences come from a human donor with HPV-associated anogenital cancer. The conserved cysteine and the conserved F or W are not part of the CDR3 here. Clone size is given for some rows only: seen once, a few or many times, or a class if the clone is expanded.

v_gene	j_gene	abundance	CDR3aa
TRBV20-1	TRBJ2-7	NA	SATLTGGQY
TRBV7-2	TRBJ2-5	NA	ASSSRDYVRETQY
TRBV6-5	TRBJ2-3	NA	ASWTSGTDTQY
TRBV15	TRBJ2-5	NA	ATSRDFGPEETQY
TRBV18	TRBJ2-5	NA	ASSPVQETQY
TRBV7-2	TRBJ2-6	few	ASSLEQAGANVLT
TRBV9	TRBJ2-2	NA	ASSSRLAGRVGELF
TRBV5-1	TRBJ2-1	NA	ASSLGQGGKEQF
TRBV10-3	TRBJ1-4	NA	AISGSTGASGEKLF
TRBV10-3	TRBJ1-3	NA	AISGLGARGNTIY
TRBV13	TRBJ1-3	once	ASSLRGIGNTIY
TRBV7-6	TRBJ2-7	NA	ASSFSENRGGYEQY
TRBV18	TRBJ2-2	NA	ASSPLAGQPNTGELF
TRBV5-4	TRBJ2-1	NA	ASSQTQVGYNEQF
TRBV5-1	TRBJ2-2	NA	ASTLGNTGELF
TRBV5-1	TRBJ1-1	NA	ASTGQGERGAF
TRBV11-2	TRBJ2-7	NA	ASSLDRAGGTYEQY
TRBV11-3	TRBJ1-1	once	ASSLVQGAEAF
TRBV6-1	TRBJ1-5	NA	ASSEVSYGIQPQH
TRBV2	TRBJ1-1	NA	ASIRTGVGTEAF
TRBV11-3	TRBJ2-5	NA	ASSLGVAGGRQETQY
TRBV5-1	TRBJ1-2	NA	ASSLASAGRGLTYGYT
TRBV4-3	TRBJ1-3	NA	ASSQDRRKNTIY
TRBV18	TRBJ2-1	NA	ASSDSGYYNEQF
TRBV11-2	TRBJ2-3	NA	ASSPQSTDTQY
TRBV13	TRBJ2-3	NA	ASSLSGTGGAGWDTQY
TRBV27	TRBJ2-2	NA	ASNPTLVKTGELF
TRBV25-1	TRBJ1-2	NA	ASSDSYYGYT
TRBV5-6	TRBJ1-4	once	ASSFSGATNEKLF
TRBV29-1	TRBJ1-1	NA	SVGTLGNTEAF
TRBV5-6	TRBJ1-3	NA	ASSLGPTLSGNTIY
TRBV5-6	TRBJ1-6	NA	ASSLEGRQGSPLH
TRBV7-2	TRBJ1-2	NA	ASSPGQGANGYT
TRBV18	TRBJ2-7	NA	ASSPGQGDEQY
TRBV14	TRBJ1-1	NA	ASSQEGYMNTEAF
TRBV30	TRBJ2-7	NA	AWSDREQY
TRBV5-4	TRBJ1-4	NA	ASSLYGVEKLF
TRBV7-8	TRBJ1-2	NA	ASSSHPADGRGYT
TRBV10-3	TRBJ2-2	NA	AISVGRGETGELF
TRBV5-1	TRBJ2-5	few	ASSLARGWTTHETQY
TRBV5-1	TRBJ2-2	NA	ASSFQNTGELF
TRBV6-5	TRBJ1-1	NA	ASSYWEQGMNTEAF